This section outlines one T cell receptor beta chain sequence together with its context. The source of the sample is a study of T cell changes during pregnancy in multiple sclerosis. The CDR3 extends over 19 amino acids. Germline-derived CDR1 and CDR2 are KGHSH and LQKENI. Trimming at V came to 1 base and at J to 1 base, leaving 6 bases not matched to a gene. Libraries were prepared by immunoSEQ multiplex PCR; TCRdb keeps only in-frame clonotypes and omits some of them. The sample comprises tens of thousands of clones, 90% to 95% of which are singletons, and 2% to 2.5% rests with the top ten. This TCR came from a female donor in good health, enrolled as a control in a pregnancy study. The sample consisted of peripheral blood, taken in the second trimester of pregnancy. The rearrangement uses TRBV18 and TRBJ2-1; 14 bases match TRBD2. This chain's CDR3 is CASSPRRLAGGRSYNEQFF. In DNA form, the CDR3 reads TGTGCCAGCTCACCACGGAGACTAGCGGGGGGGCGGTCCTACAATGAGCAGTTCTTC.